Listed below are T cell receptor beta chains from one sample, sequenced in a study of blood T cell repertoires in COVID-19. The repertoire was sequenced with immunoSEQ multiplex PCR; TCRdb's copy has only in-frame clones and lacks some. The data contain about 270,000 clones, about nine tenths of them singletons. The sample comprised peripheral blood. These receptors were taken from a man aged 40-49 years with active or convalescent COVID-19. CDR3s leave out the opening cysteine and the closing phenylalanine or tryptophan. A D gene is named only where the DNA matches it firmly. Size is omitted from some rows. Given values are once, few, many or a class for expanded clones.

D gene: -
clone size: -
V gene: TRBV3-1/TRBV3-2
CDR3 protein: ASSHLRSEEEQF

D gene: -
clone size: -
V gene: TRBV19
CDR3 protein: ASSGEQSNQPQH

D gene: TRBD1
clone size: -
V gene: TRBV29-1
CDR3 protein: SVSGTGPYNEQF

D gene: TRBD1
clone size: -
V gene: TRBV7-3
CDR3 protein: ASSSRTGGTDTQY

D gene: TRBD1
clone size: -
V gene: TRBV19
CDR3 protein: ASSIRDRDSPLH

D gene: TRBD2
clone size: -
V gene: TRBV6-6
CDR3 protein: ASRTGLAGGNEQF

D gene: -
clone size: -
V gene: TRBV7-6
CDR3 protein: ASSLASQAPEAF

D gene: TRBD1
clone size: -
V gene: TRBV7-9
CDR3 protein: ASSLDPGQGAYEQY

D gene: TRBD1
clone size: -
V gene: TRBV19
CDR3 protein: ATGTGGAGLTEAF

D gene: -
clone size: few
V gene: TRBV7-9
CDR3 protein: ASSLEGGHRGAV

D gene: TRBD1
clone size: -
V gene: TRBV5-1
CDR3 protein: ASSADRGQETQY

D gene: TRBD1
clone size: -
V gene: TRBV12-3/TRBV12-4
CDR3 protein: ASSLGQSPEAF

D gene: -
clone size: -
V gene: TRBV28
CDR3 protein: ASSLEPKSNTIY

D gene: -
clone size: -
V gene: TRBV5-1
CDR3 protein: ASSLQGGLPPNEKLF

D gene: -
clone size: -
V gene: TRBV15
CDR3 protein: ATSRDEPDTQY

D gene: -
clone size: once
V gene: TRBV9
CDR3 protein: ASSGRDIF

D gene: -
clone size: -
V gene: TRBV12-3/TRBV12-4
CDR3 protein: ASTRGWDQPQH

D gene: TRBD2
clone size: -
V gene: TRBV3-1/TRBV3-2
CDR3 protein: ASSQDPSGAETQY

D gene: TRBD1
clone size: -
V gene: TRBV15
CDR3 protein: ATSTDRDRGNEKLF

D gene: TRBD1
clone size: -
V gene: TRBV19
CDR3 protein: ASSIGTGGWEQY

D gene: -
clone size: -
V gene: TRBV18
CDR3 protein: ASSPQQDNYGYT

D gene: -
clone size: -
V gene: TRBV5-4
CDR3 protein: ASSFSSDHYEQY